This T cell receptor beta chain comes out of a study of T cell repertoires in cytomegalovirus infection. At the level of the study: Use of recently identified HLA-C-restricted and well-studied HLA-B-restricted CMV epitopes was part of the study.

The CDR3 extends over 13 amino acids. The germline V gene encodes CDR1 MNHEY and CDR2 SVGEGT. Trimming removed 8 bases from V and 7 bases from J; junction bases left unmatched: 8. One entry per CDR3 protein results from TCRdb running MiXCR on the reads. The sample carries hundreds of thousands of distinct CDR3 sequences, around 29% recorded once. In regard to this clonotype: Antigen: not known.

Study-wide findings and caveats: Of the TCR beta families, the public ones yielded a cumulative frequency that identified carriers of CMV plus the relevant HLA.

The clonotype was recovered from a human donor in good health (CMV status not recorded). Some clones in this sample may be carry-over from other donors' samples. The source was cultured PBMCs, collected from culture after CMV antigen stimulation. This sequence joins TRBV6-2 or TRBV6-3 and TRBJ2-1; 7 bases agree with TRBD2. CDR3 amino acids: CASRPGAGNEQFF. The CDR3, as DNA: TGTGCCAGCCGCCCGGGAGCGGGAAATGAGCAGTTCTTC.